Listed here is a single T cell receptor beta chain. Its antigen is currently unknown. The CDR3 is made up of 14 amino acids. Looked up from germline, CDR1 is SGHDN and CDR2 is FVKESK. V gave up 3 bases and J gave up 7 bases, with 12 bases separating them. The donors, all of them Caucasian adults, lived in Nashville, Tennessee. This sample is part of a study of shared clonotypes between healthy human individuals. Study outcomes and limitations: At large depth, rarefaction still showed sorted-subset sequencing to be incomplete.

Profiled with immunoSEQ multiplex PCR; TCRdb holds only in-frame clones, not every one. The table lists nearly 1,000,000 clones, about three quarters of them singletons. This clonotype was sampled from a man between 18 and 35 years old in good health. The sequenced material came from memory CD4+ T cells sorted from blood. Subset noted: CD45RA-negative fraction. The chain employs TRBV14 and TRBJ1-4; D is uncertain. CDR3 sequence: CASSQQPTFEKLFF. For the CDR3, the DNA is TGTGCCAGCAGCCAGCAGCCCACCTTTGAAAAACTGTTTTTT. Drawing the rest from reference TRBV14 and TRBJ1-4, the complete variable domain is EAGVTQFPSHSVIEKGQTVTLRCDPISGHDNLYWYRRVMGKEIKFLLHFVKESKQDESGMPNNRFLAERTGGTYSTLKVQPAELEDSGVYFCASSQQPTFEKLFFGSGTQLSVL.